The 13 T cell receptor beta chains in this list originate from one sample, sequenced in a study of regulatory T cells in long-lasting Graves disease. Indicated time point: newly diagnosed GD, antithyroid drugs for less than 3 months. RNA from PBMCs was the source of the TCR library. Combining iRepertoire HTBI primers with Arm-PCR of CDR3 regions, the authors built TCR beta libraries. TCRdb reprocessed the multiplex PCR reads with MiXCR, giving one entry per CDR3 protein. This sample has hundreds of thousands of distinct CDR3 sequences, with approximately 15% found just once. Another study also made use of these data, one on T cells in Graves' hyperthyroidism and ophthalmopathy.

The sample in question was peripheral blood mononuclear cells (PBMCs), obtained at new diagnosis, from a patient treated with antithyroid drugs. The receptor set was obtained from a middle-aged man with Graves disease.

This clonotype was picked up one time. V usage is TRBV28 and J usage is TRBJ2-7; 9 bases are a match to TRBD1. J lost 6 bases, V lost 5 bases, and 5 bases had no gene match. Germline CDR1 reads MDHEN; CDR2 reads SYDVKM. The CDR3 contains 13 residues. The CDR3 sequence: CASSGRDRVEQYF. The DNA for the CDR3 is TGTGCCAGCAGTGGGCGGGACAGGGTCGAGCAGTACTTC.

The genes are TRBV20-1 and TRBJ2-5, with 9 nucleotides matching TRBD1. The CDR3 extends over 16 amino acids. Germline V CDR1 and CDR2: DFQATT, SNEGSKA (reference sequence). The ends lost 1 base at V and 4 bases at J; junction bases unmatched: 10. CDR3 sequence (DNA): TGCAGTGCTAGAGCCGATCCGGGACAGGGATCAGAGACCCAGTACTTC. Translation gives CSARADPGQGSETQYF.

This clonotype was detected ten times or more. The chain has TRBV5-1 and TRBJ2-5, with TRBD2 as a possible D gene (5 bases). This CDR3 comprises 14 residues. CDR1 and CDR2 (germline): SGHRS, YFSETQ. The V end was cut by 0 bases, the J end by 9 bases, with 15 bases between. The CDR3 DNA follows: TGCGCCAGCAGCTTGGGCGGCGGGCCCGGGGCCCAGTACTTC. Its protein is CASSLGGGPGAQYF.

In regard to this clonotype: The likely explanation is a read error, given a far larger clone one base away. The chain is built from TRBV7-2 and TRBJ2-7; D may correspond to TRBD1 or TRBD2 (5 bases each). CDR1 and CDR2 (germline): SGHTA, FQGNSA. The V and J ends lost 0 bases and 7 bases respectively, with 19 bases between them. The CDR3 has 16 amino acids. The CDR3 region has the DNA TGTGCCAGCAGCTTAGCACGGGGCTACTCCTACAATGAGCAGTACTTC. Translation gives CASSLARGYSYNEQYF.

This clonotype turned up a few times. This clone may be a read error of a much larger clone one base away. The genes are TRBV6-1 and TRBJ1-5; D uncertain. Per germline, CDR1 MNHNS and CDR2 SASEGT. CDR3 length: 14 amino acids. In DNA, the CDR3 is TGTGCCAGCAGAAGGGTATTGGGCAATCGGCCCCAGCATTTT. Amino acids: CASRRVLGNRPQHF.

The chain has TRBV5-1 and TRBJ2-5, with TRBD1 matching 9 bases. CDR3 length equals 13 residues. Germline values: CDR1 SGHRS, CDR2 YFSETQ. V was clipped by 8 bases and J by 5 bases; unmatched bases: 7. The CDR3: CASRQGGLETQYF. In nucleotides, the CDR3 is TGCGCCAGTCGACAGGGGGGGTTGGAGACCCAGTACTTC. Looking up the rest from reference TRBV5-1 and TRBJ2-5 gives the full variable domain: KAGVTQTPRYLIKTRGQQVTLSCSPISGHRSVSWYQQTPGQGLQFLFEYFSETQRNKGNFPGRFSGRQFSNSRSEMNVSTLELGDSALYLCASRQGGLETQYFGPGTRLLVL.

This clonotype was seen at least ten times. The chain carries TRBV6-5 and TRBJ2-5; 7 bases are shared with TRBD1. V trimming: 2 bases; J trimming: 5 bases; junction bases outside the gene matches: 14. CDR1 is MNHEY, CDR2 SVGAGI, per germline. This CDR3 region has 17 residues. This CDR3 is CASSYLRGQFTRETQYF. CDR3 sequence (DNA): TGTGCCAGCAGTTACCTTAGGGGACAGTTCACGCGGGAGACCCAGTACTTC.

At least ten counts were recorded for this clonotype. The chain recombines TRBV12-3 or TRBV12-4 with TRBJ1-5; a possible D gene is TRBD1 (5 bases). The CDR3 has 14 amino acids. Between the trimmed V and J ends, which lost 4 bases and 3 bases, there was a span of 10 bases. The CDR3 loop reads CASSYQGLNQPQHF. For the CDR3, the DNA is TGTGCCAGCAGTTACCAGGGCCTCAATCAGCCCCAGCATTTT.

The gene calls are TRBV3-1 and TRBJ1-2, with 9 bases identical to TRBD1. CDR3 size: 15 residues. The germline V gene has CDR1 LGHDT and CDR2 YNNKEL (reference sequence). V gave up 4 bases and J gave up 3 bases; unmatched junction bases: 6. The CDR3 DNA reads TGTGCCAGCAGCCGAAACAGGGGGCTTGACTATGGCTACACCTTC. It is translated as CASSRNRGLDYGYTF.

Details on this clonotype: The germline gene is not matched at one end of the junction; a read error may be the cause. The CDR3 is CASIQSGGEQFF. CDR3 nucleotide sequence: TGTGCCAGCATCCAAAGTGGTGGTGAGCAGTTCTTC. The rearrangement uses TRBV4-2 and TRBJ2-1; D is uncertain. CDR3 length equals 12 residues. Germline V gene data show CDR1 as LGHNA and CDR2 as YNFKEQ.

This clonotype was found many times. This chain connects TRBV28 to TRBJ2-4; the D call may be TRBD1 or TRBD2 (6 bases each). V shed 4 bases and J shed 9 bases, with 19 bases lying between them. Germline CDR1 MDHEN, CDR2 SYDVKM. This CDR3 has 15 residues. The CDR3 nucleotides are TGTGCCAGCAGTTACCGAAGGGGGGCTGGTAGCATTCAGTACTTC. Amino acids: CASSYRRGAGSIQYF. Using reference TRBV28 and TRBJ2-4 for the parts outside the CDR3, the full variable domain is DVKVTQSSRYLVKRTGEKVFLECVQDMDHENMFWYRQDPGLGLRLIYFSYDVKMKEKGDIPEGYSVSREKKERFSLILESASTNQTSMYLCASSYRRGAGSIQYFGAGTRLSVL.

In its sample, this clonotype was seen many times. The V and J genes are TRBV6-1 and TRBJ2-1; 9 bases align to TRBD2. V was pared by 2 bases and J by 3 bases, with 5 bases of the junction left unmatched. This CDR3 is 16 amino acids long. Germline CDR1 MNHNS, CDR2 SASEGT. The CDR3 protein is CASSEYPSGNYNEQFF. The CDR3 DNA reads as TGTGCCAGCAGTGAATACCCTAGCGGGAACTACAATGAGCAGTTCTTC.

The chain recombines TRBV5-1 with TRBJ2-3, with 9 bases identical to TRBD1. Trimming cost V 2 bases and J 2 bases; bases outside gene matches: 9. CDR3 size: 17 residues. CDR1 SGHRS and CDR2 YFSETQ come from the germline V gene. In nucleotides, the CDR3 is TGCGCCAGCAGCTTTCCCTTAGACAGGGGGTTCACAGATACGCAGTATTTT. The encoded protein is CASSFPLDRGFTDTQYF.